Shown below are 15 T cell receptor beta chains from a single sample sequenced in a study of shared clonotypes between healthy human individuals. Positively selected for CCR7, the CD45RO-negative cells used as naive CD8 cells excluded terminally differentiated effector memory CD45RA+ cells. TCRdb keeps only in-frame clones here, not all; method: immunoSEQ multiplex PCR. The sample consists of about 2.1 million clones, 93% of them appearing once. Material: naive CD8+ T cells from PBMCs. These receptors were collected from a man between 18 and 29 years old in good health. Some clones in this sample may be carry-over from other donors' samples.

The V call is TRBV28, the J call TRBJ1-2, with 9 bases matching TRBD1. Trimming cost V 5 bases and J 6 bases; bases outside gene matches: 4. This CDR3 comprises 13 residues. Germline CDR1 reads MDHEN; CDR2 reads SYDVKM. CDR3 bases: TGTGCCAGCAGTAATGACAGGGGGGATGGCTACACCTTC. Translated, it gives CASSNDRGDGYTF.

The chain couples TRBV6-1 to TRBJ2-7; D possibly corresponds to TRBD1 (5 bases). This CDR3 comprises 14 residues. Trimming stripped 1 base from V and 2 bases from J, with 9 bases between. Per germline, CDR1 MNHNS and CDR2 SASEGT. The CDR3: CASSEEQGPYEQYF. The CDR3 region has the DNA TGTGCCAGCAGTGAAGAGCAGGGCCCCTACGAGCAGTACTTC.

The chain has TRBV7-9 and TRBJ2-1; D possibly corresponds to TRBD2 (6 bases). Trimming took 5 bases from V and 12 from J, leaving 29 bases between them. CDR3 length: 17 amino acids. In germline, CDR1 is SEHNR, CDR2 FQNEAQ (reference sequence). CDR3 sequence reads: CASSPEWGEGGRAGQFF. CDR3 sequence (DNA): TGTGCCAGCAGCCCCGAATGGGGGGAAGGCGGTAGAGCAGGGCAGTTCTTC.

The CDR3 bases are TGTGCCAGCAGCGCCTCTCGGACAGAAGGCTACACCTTC. Translated, it gives CASSASRTEGYTF. The chain links TRBV9 to TRBJ1-2, with D perhaps TRBD1 (6 bases). From germline, CDR1 is SGDLS and CDR2 YYNGEE. Trimming left V 3 bases short and J 8 bases short, with 14 bases between. The CDR3 loop spans 13 amino acids.

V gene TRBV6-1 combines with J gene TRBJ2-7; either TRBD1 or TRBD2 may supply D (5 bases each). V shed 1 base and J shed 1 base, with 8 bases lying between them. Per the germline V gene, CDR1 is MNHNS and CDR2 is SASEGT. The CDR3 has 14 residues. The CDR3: CASSEGGNSYEQYF. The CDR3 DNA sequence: TGTGCCAGCAGTGAAGGGGGGAATTCCTACGAGCAGTACTTC.

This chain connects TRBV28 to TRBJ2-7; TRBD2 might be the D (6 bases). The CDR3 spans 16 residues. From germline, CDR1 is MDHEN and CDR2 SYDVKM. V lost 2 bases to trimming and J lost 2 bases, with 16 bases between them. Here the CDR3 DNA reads TGTGCCAGCAGTTTAAGATGGTTGGGGGGTGCCTACGAGCAGTACTTC. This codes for CASSLRWLGGAYEQYF.

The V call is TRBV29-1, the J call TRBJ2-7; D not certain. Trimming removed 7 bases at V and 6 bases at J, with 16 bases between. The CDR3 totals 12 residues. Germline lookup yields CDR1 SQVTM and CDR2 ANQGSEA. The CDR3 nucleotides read TGCAGCGCTCTCAGCCCCACCAGCGAGCAGTACTTC. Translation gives CSALSPTSEQYF.

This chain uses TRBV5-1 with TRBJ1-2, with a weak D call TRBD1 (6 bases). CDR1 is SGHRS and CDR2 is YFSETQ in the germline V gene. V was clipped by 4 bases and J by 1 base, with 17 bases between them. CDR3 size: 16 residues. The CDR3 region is CASSGGYRADNYGYTF. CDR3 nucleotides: TGCGCCAGCAGCGGGGGTTACAGGGCCGATAACTATGGCTACACCTTC.

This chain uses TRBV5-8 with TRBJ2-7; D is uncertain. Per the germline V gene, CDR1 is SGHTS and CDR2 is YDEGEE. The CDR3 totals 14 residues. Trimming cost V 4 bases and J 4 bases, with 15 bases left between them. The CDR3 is CASSHSTGWYEQYF. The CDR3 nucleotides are TGTGCCAGCAGCCATTCGACCGGGTGGTACGAGCAGTACTTC.

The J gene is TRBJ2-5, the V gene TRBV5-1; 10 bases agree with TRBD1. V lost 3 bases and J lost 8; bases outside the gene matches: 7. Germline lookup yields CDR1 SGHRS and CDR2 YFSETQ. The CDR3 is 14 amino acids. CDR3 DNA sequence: TGCGCCAGCAGCTGGGACAGGGGCGGGCAAACCCAGTACTTC. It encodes CASSWDRGGQTQYF.

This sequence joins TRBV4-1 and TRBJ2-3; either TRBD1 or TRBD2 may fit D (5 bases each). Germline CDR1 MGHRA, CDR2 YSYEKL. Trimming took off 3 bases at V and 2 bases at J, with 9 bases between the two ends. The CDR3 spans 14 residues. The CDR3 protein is CASSQRDATDTQYF. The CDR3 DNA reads TGCGCCAGCAGCCAGAGGGACGCCACAGATACGCAGTATTTT.

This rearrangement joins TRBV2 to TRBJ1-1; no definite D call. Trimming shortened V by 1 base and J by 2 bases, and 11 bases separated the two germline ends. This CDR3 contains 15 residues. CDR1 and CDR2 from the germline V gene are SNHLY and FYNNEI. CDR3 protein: CASSEGTAINTEAFF. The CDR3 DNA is TGTGCCAGCAGTGAAGGAACAGCTATTAACACTGAAGCTTTCTTT.

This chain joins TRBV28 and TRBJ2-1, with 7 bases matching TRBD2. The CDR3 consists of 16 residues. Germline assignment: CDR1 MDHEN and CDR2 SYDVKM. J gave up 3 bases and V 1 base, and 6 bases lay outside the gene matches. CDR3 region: CASSLLSSGSYNEQFF. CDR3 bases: TGTGCCAGCAGTTTATTGTCTAGCGGCAGCTACAATGAGCAGTTCTTC.

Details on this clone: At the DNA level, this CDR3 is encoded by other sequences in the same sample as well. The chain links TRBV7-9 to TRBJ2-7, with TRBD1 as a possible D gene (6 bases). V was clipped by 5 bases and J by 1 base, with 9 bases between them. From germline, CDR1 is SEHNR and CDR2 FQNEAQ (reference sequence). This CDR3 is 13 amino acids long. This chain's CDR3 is CASSTDRSYEQYF. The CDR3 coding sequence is TGTGCCAGCAGCACAGACAGGTCCTACGAGCAGTACTTC.

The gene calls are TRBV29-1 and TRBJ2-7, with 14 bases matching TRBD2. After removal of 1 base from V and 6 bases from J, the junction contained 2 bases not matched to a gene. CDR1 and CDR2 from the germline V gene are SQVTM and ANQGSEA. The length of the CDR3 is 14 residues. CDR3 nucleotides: TGCAGCGTTGAAGGGGGACTAGCGGGAGCCGAGCAGTACTTC. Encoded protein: CSVEGGLAGAEQYF.